A selection of T cell receptor beta chains follows, all from one sample in a study of T cells in tuberculosis. Sequencing was performed with immunoSEQ multiplex PCR; in TCRdb, only in-frame clones are kept and a portion is missing. In the table there are around 35,000 clones, roughly 93% of which are singletons. Sequencing was done on a sample of PBMCs. The receptors originated from a donor between 10 and 35 years old with latent tuberculosis or without tuberculosis infection. Some clones in this sample may be carry-over from other donors' samples. The CDR3 runs from the conserved cysteine through the conserved F or W. A D gene is named only where the DNA matches it firmly. Some rows have no size entry. The others give once, few or many, or a class for an expanded clone.

size | D | J | V | DNA | CDR3
. | TRBD1 | TRBJ1-5 | TRBV5-6 | TGTGCCAGCAACAGACAGGGGGCAGGCAATCAGCCCCAGCATTTT | CASNRQGAGNQPQHF
few | . | TRBJ1-1 | TRBV5-1 | TGCGCCAGCAAGTCGGGTCTGAACACTGAAGCTTTCTTT | CASKSGLNTEAFF
. | TRBD1 | TRBJ1-1 | TRBV19 | TGTGCCAGTAAACAGGGGATCACTGAAGCTTTCTTT | CASKQGITEAFF
. | . | TRBJ2-7 | TRBV7-9 | TGTGCCAGCAGCTTAGTAGCGGAGGACTACGAGCAGTACTTC | CASSLVAEDYEQYF
. | . | TRBJ1-6 | TRBV19 | TGTGCCAGTAGTATCCGGGGAGATAATTCACCCCTCCACTTT | CASSIRGDNSPLHF
. | . | TRBJ2-2 | TRBV11-2 | TGTGCCAGCAGCTTAGATTTTATGCGGGGCGGAACCGGGGAGCTGTTTTTT | CASSLDFMRGGTGELFF
once | TRBD1 | TRBJ1-5 | TRBV5-8 | TGTGCCAGCAGCCGGGGGACAGGGGGCTTCGAGAATCAGCCCCAGCATTTT | CASSRGTGGFENQPQHF
. | . | TRBJ2-1 | TRBV19 | TGTGCCAGTAGTATCATGACAAATAACAATGAGCAGTTCTTC | CASSIMTNNNEQFF
. | TRBD1 | TRBJ1-2 | TRBV10-2 | TGCGCCAGCAGGGGACAGTCGGGTGTCGGTTATGGCTACACCTTC | CASRGQSGVGYGYTF
medium-sized | . | TRBJ1-1 | TRBV6-5 | TGTGCCAGCAGTTACTCAGAGGTCACTGAAGCTTTCTTT | CASSYSEVTEAFF
. | . | TRBJ2-6 | TRBV29-1 | TGCAGCGTGCGGGACAGCAGCTCTGGGGCCAACGTCCTGACTTTC | CSVRDSSSGANVLTF
once | . | TRBJ2-6 | TRBV27 | TGTGCCAGCACCCACAGGGCTGGGGCCAACGTCCTGACTTTC | CASTHRAGANVLTF
. | . | TRBJ2-1 | TRBV12-5 | TGTGCTAGTGGTTTCCGGGATGAGCAGTTCTTC | CASGFRDEQFF
. | . | TRBJ1-6 | TRBV14 | TGTGCCAGCAGCGGGCAGGGTTATTCACCCCTCCACTTT | CASSGQGYSPLHF
. | . | TRBJ1-5 | TRBV6-1 | TGTGCCAGCAGGGCGGCAGGGGAATGGCAGCCCCAGCATTTT | CASRAAGEWQPQHF
. | . | TRBJ1-3 | TRBV21-1 | TGTGCCAGCAGCAAAGAGGGGGATGTCAGGGCTGGAAACACCATATATTTT | CASSKEGDVRAGNTIYF